This TCR beta chain came from a study of graft-versus-host responses after intestinal transplantation. About the study: For around three years after anti-thymocyte globulin induction, all recipients took tacrolimus and steroids.

CDR1 LNHDA and CDR2 SQIVND come from the germline V gene (reference sequence). CDR3 length: 14 amino acids. With 5 bases removed from V and 0 bases from J, the gap between germline ends came to 10 bases. Method: immunoSEQ multiplex PCR; TCRdb's copy keeps in-frame clones and lacks some. The sample comprises approximately 10,000 clones, around 80% of which are singletons, and about 30% rests with the top ten. This rearrangement joins TRBV19 to TRBJ1-1, with a tentative D call TRBD1 (6 bases). The sequencing used PBMCs, collected around 530 days after intestinal transplant. The sequence was obtained from a human patient who received an intestinal transplant, so some T cells may come from the graft donor. The DNA for the CDR3 is TGTGCCAGTAGTTCCCAGGGGATGAACACTGAAGCTTTCTTT. This gives the protein CASSSQGMNTEAFF.